Described below is a single T cell receptor beta chain sequence and its context. Its antigen is as yet unknown. J was trimmed by 6 bases and V by 3 bases; bases with no gene match: 8. CDR1 and CDR2 (germline): SNHLY, FYNNEI. This CDR3 region has 16 residues. The record originates from a study of cytomegalovirus exposure and HLA in healthy donors. Whole-study context: An early release of data contained 75 million to 90 million unique TCRs, which came from HLA-typed donors. Findings of the study overall: Testing in vitro showed a few CMV-associated chains specific for CMV antigens. A list of 150 or so TCR beta chains associated with cytomegalovirus was given.

Both 60 Vbeta primers and 13 Jbeta primers went into the PCR. TCRdb's copy holds only in-frame clones and misses some; the assay was immunoSEQ multiplex PCR. The sample lists some 170,000 clones, 80% to 90% seen once, with 4.9% in the top ten. The clonotype originates from a woman aged 18-29 years in good health and CMV-seropositive. Material for sequencing was PBMCs. The rearrangement uses TRBV2 and TRBJ2-2; 9 bases fit TRBD1. DNA of the CDR3: TGTGCCAGCAGTGAGCTGGGACAGGGAAACGCCGGGGAGCTGTTTTTT. Amino acid sequence: CASSELGQGNAGELFF.